This is a list of T cell receptor beta chains from one sample in a study of T-cell memory formation after mild COVID-19. TCRdb re-called the 5' RACE reads with MiXCR, one entry per CDR3 protein. The repertoire holds fewer than 150,000 distinct CDR3 sequences, with 5% to 6.5% as singletons. The specimen was PBMCs or a T cell subset sorted from them (not recorded which). The receptors were sampled from an adult woman who had mild COVID-19 (a few samples of this study predate the infection). Cell type and time point are not known. The CDR3 runs from the conserved cysteine through the conserved F or W. A D gene is named only where the DNA matches it firmly. Size is omitted from some rows. Given values are once, few, many or a class for expanded clones.

>TRBV5-1|many|TRBJ2-3|-
TGCGCCAGCAGCTTGGACCTCAGGGGTCGGACAGATACGCAGTATTTT
CASSLDLRGRTDTQYF
>TRBV6-2/TRBV6-3|few|TRBJ1-2|-
TGTGCCAGCAGTTACCGGACAAACTATGGCTACACCTTC
CASSYRTNYGYTF
>TRBV12-3/TRBV12-4|few|TRBJ1-5|-
TGTGCCAGCACGTACACGGGCAATCAGCCCCAGCATTTT
CASTYTGNQPQHF
>TRBV6-2/TRBV6-3|-|TRBJ2-7|-
TGTGCCAGCAGCCGTCCCACGGCAGGGCCTACGAGGGAGCAGTACTTC
CASSRPTAGPTREQYF
>TRBV12-3/TRBV12-4|-|TRBJ1-1|-
TGTGCCAGCAGAGGGGGTAAAAACACTGAAGCTTTCTTT
CASRGGKNTEAFF
>TRBV27|few|TRBJ1-2|-
TGTGCCAGCAGTCCGAAGGGGACCGTCTATGGCTACACCTTC
CASSPKGTVYGYTF
>TRBV6-6|-|TRBJ2-5|TRBD1
TGTGCCAGCAGTTCGGCAGGGGGAAAAGAGACCCAGTACTTC
CASSSAGGKETQYF
>TRBV15|-|TRBJ2-3|TRBD2
TGTGCCACCAGCAGAGGTGGAGGCGGGAGGGCAATTGGCACAGATACGCAGTATTTT
CATSRGGGGRAIGTDTQYF
>TRBV5-1|many|TRBJ2-7|-
TGCGCCAGCAGCTTGGATTCCAGTAGCTACGAGCAGTACTTC
CASSLDSSSYEQYF
>TRBV4-3|few|TRBJ2-3|TRBD1
TGCGCCAGCAGCCAAGCGCAGGGGGTAGGGACAGATACGCAGTATTTT
CASSQAQGVGTDTQYF
>TRBV25-1|few|TRBJ2-7|TRBD1
TGTGCCAGCAGTGCAAGCTGGACAGGAACCTACGAGCAGTACTTC
CASSASWTGTYEQYF
>TRBV30|-|TRBJ1-1|-
TGTGCCTGGAGGTACTACACTGAAGCTTTCTTT
CAWRYYTEAFF
>TRBV11-1|few|TRBJ1-1|-
TGTGCCAGCAGCTTATCGTCTGTGGTGAACACTGAAGCTTTCTTT
CASSLSSVVNTEAFF
>TRBV14|-|TRBJ2-7|TRBD2
TGTGCCAGCAGCCAAGAACTAGCGGGCTCCTACGAGCAGTACTTC
CASSQELAGSYEQYF
>TRBV5-6|-|TRBJ1-1|-
TGTGCCAGCAGCTTAAAGGGGGAATTTACTGAAGCTTTCTTT
CASSLKGEFTEAFF
>TRBV30|few|TRBJ2-3|-
TGTGCCTGGAACAGGGCCCGGGGGACGCAGTATTTT
CAWNRARGTQYF
>TRBV2|many|TRBJ2-5|-
TGTGCCAGCAAGGCCGAAGCGGAGGGGGCCCAGTACTTC
CASKAEAEGAQYF
>TRBV4-1|few|TRBJ1-5|TRBD1
TGCGCCAGCAGCCAAGAGGGACAGCTTAATCAGCCCCAGCATTTT
CASSQEGQLNQPQHF
>TRBV5-1|many|TRBJ2-2|TRBD1
TGCGCCAGCAGCGGACGACAGGGGGGCACCGGGGAGCTGTTTTTT
CASSGRQGGTGELFF
>TRBV9|few|TRBJ1-6|-
TGTGCCAGCAGCGTAGGAGGAGGGTCTTCACCCCTCCACTTT
CASSVGGGSSPLHF
>TRBV5-1|many|TRBJ2-1|TRBD2
TGCGCCAGCAGCTGGGGACTAGCGGGAGGGGCGGAGTTCTTC
CASSWGLAGGAEFF
>TRBV4-2|many|TRBJ1-2|-
TGTGCCAGCAGCCAAGATCAATCACAGGCTAACTATGGCTACACCTTC
CASSQDQSQANYGYTF
>TRBV4-1|-|TRBJ1-2|-
TGCGCCAGCAGCCAAGATAGCGTCAGGAACTATGGCTACACCTTC
CASSQDSVRNYGYTF
>TRBV29-1|many|TRBJ1-2|-
TGCAGCGTTGTAGCGTCGGCAGGGGCATACGGTGGCTACACCTTC
CSVVASAGAYGGYTF